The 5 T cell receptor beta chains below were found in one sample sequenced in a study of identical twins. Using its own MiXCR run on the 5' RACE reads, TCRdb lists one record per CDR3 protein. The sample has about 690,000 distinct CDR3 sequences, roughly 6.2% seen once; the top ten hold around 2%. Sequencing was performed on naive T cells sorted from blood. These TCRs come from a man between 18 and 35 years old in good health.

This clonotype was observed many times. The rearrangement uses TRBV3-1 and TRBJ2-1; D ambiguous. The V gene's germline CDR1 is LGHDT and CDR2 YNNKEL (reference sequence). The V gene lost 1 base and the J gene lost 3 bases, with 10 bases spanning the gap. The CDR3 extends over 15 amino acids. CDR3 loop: CASSQAPDLYNEQFF. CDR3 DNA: TGTGCCAGCAGCCAAGCCCCAGACCTCTACAATGAGCAGTTCTTC.

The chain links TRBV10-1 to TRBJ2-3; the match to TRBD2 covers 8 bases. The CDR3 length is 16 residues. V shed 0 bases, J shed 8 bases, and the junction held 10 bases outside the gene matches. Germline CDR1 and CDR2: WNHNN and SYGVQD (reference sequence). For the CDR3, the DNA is TGCGCCAGCAGTGAGTCGCCGGGACTAGAGCGTCCTACGCAGTATTTT. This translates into CASSESPGLERPTQYF.

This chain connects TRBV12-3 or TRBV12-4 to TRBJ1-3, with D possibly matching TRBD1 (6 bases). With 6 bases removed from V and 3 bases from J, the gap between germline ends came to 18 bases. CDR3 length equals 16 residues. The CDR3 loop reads CASSPTGRPYGNTIYF. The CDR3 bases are TGTGCCAGCAGCCCCACAGGGAGGCCTTATGGAAACACCATATATTTT.

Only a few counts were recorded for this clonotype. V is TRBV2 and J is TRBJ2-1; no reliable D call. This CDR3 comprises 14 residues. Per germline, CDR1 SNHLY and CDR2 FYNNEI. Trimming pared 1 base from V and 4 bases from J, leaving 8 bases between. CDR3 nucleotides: TGTGCCAGCAGTGAAGACGCCAGGTACAATGAGCAGTTCTTC. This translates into CASSEDARYNEQFF.

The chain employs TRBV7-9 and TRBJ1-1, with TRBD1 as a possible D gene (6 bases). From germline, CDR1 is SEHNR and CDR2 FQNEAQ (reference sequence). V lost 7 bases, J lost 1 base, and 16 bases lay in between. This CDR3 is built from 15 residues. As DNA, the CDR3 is TGTGCCAGCACATCTCAATCACAGGGGAACACTGAAGCTTTCTTT. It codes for CASTSQSQGNTEAFF.